This TCR beta chain emerged from a study of cytomegalovirus exposure and HLA in healthy donors. Whole-study results and caveats: The listing of 150 or so TCR beta chains classed them as cytomegalovirus-associated. Fewer N-insertions (relative to the roughly 670-donor mean) were reportedly seen in an Asian-associated ancestry cluster in a later analysis. Reportedly, TCR beta sequences accurately predicted HLA-A and HLA-B alleles in most subjects.

As concerns this clone: Its antigen is unknown. The same CDR3 also results from other DNA sequences found in this sample.

This CDR3 is built from 14 residues. V was pared by 2 bases and J by 4 bases, with 9 bases between. CDR1 is LNHDA, CDR2 SQIVND, per germline (reference sequence). Primers for the PCR totalled 60 Vbeta and 13 Jbeta. The method was immunoSEQ multiplex PCR; TCRdb's version includes in-frame clones alone and lacks a portion of them. The repertoire holds approximately 160,000 clones, about four fifths seen once, with more than 1.3% in the top ten. The sample was PBMCs. The chain uses TRBV19 and TRBJ1-5; D might be TRBD1 (6 bases). The receptor was isolated from a girl aged 10 to 17 in good health and CMV-seropositive. The CDR3 DNA reads TGTGCCAGTAGTATAAGGGACAATAATCAGCCCCAGCATTTT. Residues: CASSIRDNNQPQHF.